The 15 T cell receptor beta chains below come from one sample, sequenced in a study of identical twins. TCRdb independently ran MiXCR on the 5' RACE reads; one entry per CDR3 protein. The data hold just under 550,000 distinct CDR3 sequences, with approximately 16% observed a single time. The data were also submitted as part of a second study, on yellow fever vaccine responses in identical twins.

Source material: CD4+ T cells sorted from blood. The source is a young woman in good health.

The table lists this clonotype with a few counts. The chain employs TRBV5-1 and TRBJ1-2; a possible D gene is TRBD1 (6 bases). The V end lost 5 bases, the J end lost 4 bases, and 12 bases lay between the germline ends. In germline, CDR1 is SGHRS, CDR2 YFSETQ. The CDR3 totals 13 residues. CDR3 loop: CASRYMDSYGYTF. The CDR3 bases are TGCGCCAGCAGATATATGGACAGCTATGGCTACACCTTC.

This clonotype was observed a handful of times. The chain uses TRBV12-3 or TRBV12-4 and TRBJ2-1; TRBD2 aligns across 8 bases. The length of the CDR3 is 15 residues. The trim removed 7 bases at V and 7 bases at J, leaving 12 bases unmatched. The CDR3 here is CASTTTSGLRNEQFF. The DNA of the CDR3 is TGTGCCAGCACCACAACTAGCGGCCTCAGAAATGAGCAGTTCTTC.

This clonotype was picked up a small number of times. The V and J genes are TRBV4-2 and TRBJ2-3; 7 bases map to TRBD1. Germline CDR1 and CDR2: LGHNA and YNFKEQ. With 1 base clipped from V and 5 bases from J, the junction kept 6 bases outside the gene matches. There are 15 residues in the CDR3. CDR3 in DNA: TGTGCCAGCAGCCAAGGCCACAGGGGTGGAGATACGCAGTATTTT. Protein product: CASSQGHRGGDTQYF.

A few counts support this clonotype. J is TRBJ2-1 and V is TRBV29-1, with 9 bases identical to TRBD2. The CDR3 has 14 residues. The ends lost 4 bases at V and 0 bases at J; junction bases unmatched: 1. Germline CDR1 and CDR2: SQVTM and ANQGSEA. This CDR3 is CSVVSGSSYNEQFF. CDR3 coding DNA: TGCAGCGTTGTTAGCGGGAGCTCCTACAATGAGCAGTTCTTC.

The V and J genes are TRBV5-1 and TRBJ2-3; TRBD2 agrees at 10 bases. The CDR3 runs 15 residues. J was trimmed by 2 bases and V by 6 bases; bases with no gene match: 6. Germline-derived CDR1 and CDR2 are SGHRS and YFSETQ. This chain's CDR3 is CASTPTSGFTDTQYF. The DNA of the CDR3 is TGCGCCAGCACCCCGACTAGCGGGTTCACAGATACGCAGTATTTT.

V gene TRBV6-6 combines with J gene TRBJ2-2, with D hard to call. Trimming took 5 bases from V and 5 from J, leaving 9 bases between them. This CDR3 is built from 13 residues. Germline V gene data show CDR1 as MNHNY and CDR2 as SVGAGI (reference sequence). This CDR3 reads CASSPLPTGELFF. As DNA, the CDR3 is TGTGCCAGCAGTCCATTACCAACCGGGGAGCTGTTTTTT.

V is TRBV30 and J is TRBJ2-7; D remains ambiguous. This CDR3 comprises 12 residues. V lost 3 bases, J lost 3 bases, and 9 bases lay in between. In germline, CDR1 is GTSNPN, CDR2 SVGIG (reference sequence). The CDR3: CAWRDQDYEQYF. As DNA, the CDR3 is TGTGCCTGGAGAGACCAGGACTACGAGCAGTACTTC.

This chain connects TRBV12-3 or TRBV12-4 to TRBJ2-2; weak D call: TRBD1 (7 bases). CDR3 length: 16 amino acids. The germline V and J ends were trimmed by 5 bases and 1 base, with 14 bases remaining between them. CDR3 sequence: CASSVAQGGNTGELFF. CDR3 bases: TGTGCCAGCAGTGTTGCCCAGGGGGGGAACACCGGGGAGCTGTTTTTT.

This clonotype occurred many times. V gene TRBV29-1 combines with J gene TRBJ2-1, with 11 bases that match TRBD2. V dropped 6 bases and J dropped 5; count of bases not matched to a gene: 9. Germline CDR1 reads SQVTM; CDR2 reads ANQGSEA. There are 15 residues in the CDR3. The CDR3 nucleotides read TGCAGCGTCCGCATTCCGACTAGCGGGGACAATGAGCAGTTCTTC. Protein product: CSVRIPTSGDNEQFF.

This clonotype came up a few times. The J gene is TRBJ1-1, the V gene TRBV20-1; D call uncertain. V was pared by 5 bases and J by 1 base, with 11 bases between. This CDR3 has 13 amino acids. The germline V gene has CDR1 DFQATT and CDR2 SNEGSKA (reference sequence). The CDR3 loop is CSADRGENTEAFF. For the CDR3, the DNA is TGCAGTGCTGACCGGGGTGAGAACACTGAAGCTTTCTTT.

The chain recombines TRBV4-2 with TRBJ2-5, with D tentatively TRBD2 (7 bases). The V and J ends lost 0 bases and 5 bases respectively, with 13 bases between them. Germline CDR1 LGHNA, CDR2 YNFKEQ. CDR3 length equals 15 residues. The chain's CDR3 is CASSQDPGGPETQYF. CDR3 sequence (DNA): TGTGCCAGCAGCCAAGATCCCGGGGGGCCGGAGACCCAGTACTTC.

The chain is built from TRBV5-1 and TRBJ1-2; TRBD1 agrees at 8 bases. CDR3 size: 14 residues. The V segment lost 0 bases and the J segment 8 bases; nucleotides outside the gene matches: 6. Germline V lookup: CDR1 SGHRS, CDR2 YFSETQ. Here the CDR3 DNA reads TGCGCCAGCAGCTTGGACAGGGGGGAGGAAGGCTACACCTTC. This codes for CASSLDRGEEGYTF.

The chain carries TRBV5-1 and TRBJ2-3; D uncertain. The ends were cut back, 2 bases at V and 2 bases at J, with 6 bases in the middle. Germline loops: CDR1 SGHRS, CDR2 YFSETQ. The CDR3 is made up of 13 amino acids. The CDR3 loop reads CASSFGVTDTQYF. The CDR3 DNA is TGCGCCAGCAGCTTTGGAGTCACAGATACGCAGTATTTT.

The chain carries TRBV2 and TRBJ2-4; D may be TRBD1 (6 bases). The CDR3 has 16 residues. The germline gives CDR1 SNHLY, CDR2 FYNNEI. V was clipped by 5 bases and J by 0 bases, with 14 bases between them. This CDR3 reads CASSPEQGLAKNIQYF. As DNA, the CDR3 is TGTGCCAGCAGTCCCGAACAGGGATTAGCCAAAAACATTCAGTACTTC.

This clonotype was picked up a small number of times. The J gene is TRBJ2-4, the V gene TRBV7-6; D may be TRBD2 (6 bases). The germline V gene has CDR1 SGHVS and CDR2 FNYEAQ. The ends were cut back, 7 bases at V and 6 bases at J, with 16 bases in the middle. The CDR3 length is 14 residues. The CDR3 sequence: CASTLREAGNIQYF. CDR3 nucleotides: TGTGCCAGCACCCTAAGGGAGGCGGGAAACATTCAGTACTTC.